This T cell receptor beta chain is drawn from a study of blood T cell repertoires in COVID-19. Assay: immunoSEQ multiplex PCR; the TCRdb copy retains only in-frame clones and omits some. The data show about 210,000 clones, roughly 82% seen once. Germline values: CDR1 SEHNR, CDR2 FQNEAQ (reference sequence). The V and J ends lost 4 bases and 3 bases respectively, with 12 bases between them. The CDR3 is 14 residues long. This clone came up a few times. Sequenced material: peripheral blood. The chain joins TRBV7-9 to TRBJ1-1; possible D gene TRBD1, 6 bases. The receptor was isolated from a woman aged 40 to 49 with acute or convalescent COVID-19. CDR3 DNA: TGTGCCAGCAGCTCCCGGGACAAATACACTGAAGCTTTCTTT. It encodes CASSSRDKYTEAFF.